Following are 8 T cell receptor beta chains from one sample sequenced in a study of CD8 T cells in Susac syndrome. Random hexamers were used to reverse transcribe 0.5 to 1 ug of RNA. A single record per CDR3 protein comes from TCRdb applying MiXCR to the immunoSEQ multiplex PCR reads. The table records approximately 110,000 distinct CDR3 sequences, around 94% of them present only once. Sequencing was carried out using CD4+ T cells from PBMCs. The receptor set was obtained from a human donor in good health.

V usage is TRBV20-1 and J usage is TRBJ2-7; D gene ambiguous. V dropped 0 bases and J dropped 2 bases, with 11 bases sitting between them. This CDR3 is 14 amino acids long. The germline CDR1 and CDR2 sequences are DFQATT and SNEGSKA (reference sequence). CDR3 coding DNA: TGCAGTGCTAGAGAGGTTGGGGTTACCTACGAGCAGTACTTC. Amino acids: CSAREVGVTYEQYF.

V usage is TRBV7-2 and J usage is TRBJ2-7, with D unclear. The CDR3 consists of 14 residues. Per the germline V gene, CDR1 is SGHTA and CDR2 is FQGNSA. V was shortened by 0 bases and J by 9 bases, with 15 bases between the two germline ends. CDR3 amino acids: CASSLASAVSVQYF. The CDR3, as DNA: TGTGCCAGCAGCTTAGCGTCGGCAGTTTCCGTGCAGTACTTC.

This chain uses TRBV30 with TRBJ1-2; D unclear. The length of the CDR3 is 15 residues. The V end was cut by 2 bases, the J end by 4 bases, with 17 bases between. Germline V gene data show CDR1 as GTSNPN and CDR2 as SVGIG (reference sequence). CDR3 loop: CAWSLTPPWIYGYTF. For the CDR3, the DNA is TGTGCCTGGAGTTTGACACCTCCTTGGATCTATGGCTACACCTTC.

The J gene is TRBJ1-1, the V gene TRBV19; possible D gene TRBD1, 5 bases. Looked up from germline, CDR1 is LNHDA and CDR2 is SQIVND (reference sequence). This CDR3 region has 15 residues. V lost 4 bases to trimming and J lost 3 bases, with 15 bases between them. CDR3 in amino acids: CASSSPGAVYTEAFF. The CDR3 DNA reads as TGTGCCAGTAGTAGCCCCGGGGCTGTTTACACTGAAGCTTTCTTT.

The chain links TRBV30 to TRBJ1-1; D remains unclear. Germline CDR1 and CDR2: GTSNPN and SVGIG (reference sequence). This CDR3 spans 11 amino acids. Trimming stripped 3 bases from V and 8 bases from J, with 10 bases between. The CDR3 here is CAWRWAWEAFF. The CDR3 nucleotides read TGTGCCTGGAGATGGGCCTGGGAAGCTTTCTTT.

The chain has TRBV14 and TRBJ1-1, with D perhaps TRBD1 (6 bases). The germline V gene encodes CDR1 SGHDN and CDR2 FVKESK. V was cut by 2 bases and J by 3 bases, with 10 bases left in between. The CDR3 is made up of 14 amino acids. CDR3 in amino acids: CASSQTGRDTEAFF. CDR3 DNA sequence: TGTGCCAGCAGCCAAACAGGGCGGGACACTGAAGCTTTCTTT.

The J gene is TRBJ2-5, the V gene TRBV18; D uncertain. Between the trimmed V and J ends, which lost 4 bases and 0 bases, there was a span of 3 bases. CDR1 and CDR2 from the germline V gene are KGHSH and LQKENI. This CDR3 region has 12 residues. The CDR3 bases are TGTGCCAGCTCACGGGACCAAGAGACCCAGTACTTC. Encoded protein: CASSRDQETQYF.

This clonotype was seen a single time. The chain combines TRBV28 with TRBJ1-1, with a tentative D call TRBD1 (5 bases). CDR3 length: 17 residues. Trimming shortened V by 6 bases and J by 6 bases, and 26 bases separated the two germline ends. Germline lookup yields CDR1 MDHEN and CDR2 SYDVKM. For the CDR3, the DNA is TGTGCCAGCAGCCTTAAAGCCTTTAGGGGCAGCTACTCTGAAGCTTTCTTT. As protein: CASSLKAFRGSYSEAFF.